The entry below describes one T cell receptor beta chain. Its target is not known. This record comes from a study of OX40 agonist ivuxolimab in advanced cancers. At the level of the study: Age averaged approximately 60 years (range about 23 to 80), and 82.7% were male. Whole-study findings and limits: Average numbers of expanded clones were greater in CD8+ T cells than in CD4+. At doses 0.1 to 3.0 mg/kg, CD4+ and CD8+ clones expanded.

After removal of 6 bases from V and 0 bases from J, the junction contained 7 bases not matched to a gene. The germline CDR1 and CDR2 sequences are SQVTM and ANQGSEA. The CDR3 runs to 16 residues. TCRdb's table, derived via immunoSEQ multiplex PCR, lists solely in-frame clones and lacks some. Of about 94,000 clones in the sample, about nine tenths were seen once. Systemic immunosuppression or a history of autoimmune disease excluded patients. The sequencing here drew on CD4+ or CD8+ T cells sorted from blood, taken in a trial of the OX40 agonist ivuxolimab. The chain combines TRBV29-1 with TRBJ2-6; TRBD1 agrees at 8 bases. The sequence came from an adult with an advanced solid tumor such as melanoma, head and neck, liver or kidney cancer. CDR3 nucleotides: TGCAGCGTGCGGACAGGGTGGAGCTCTGGGGCCAACGTCCTGACTTTC. As protein: CSVRTGWSSGANVLTF.